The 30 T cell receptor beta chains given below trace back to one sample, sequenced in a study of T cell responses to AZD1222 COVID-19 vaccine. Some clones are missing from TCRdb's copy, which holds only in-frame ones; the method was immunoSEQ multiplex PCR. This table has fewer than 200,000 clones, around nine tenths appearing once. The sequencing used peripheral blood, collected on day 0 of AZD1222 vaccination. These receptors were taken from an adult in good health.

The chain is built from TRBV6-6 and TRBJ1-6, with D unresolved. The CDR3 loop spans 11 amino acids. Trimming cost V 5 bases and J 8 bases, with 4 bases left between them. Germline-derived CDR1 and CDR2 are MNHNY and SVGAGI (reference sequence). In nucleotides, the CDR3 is TGTGCCAGCAGTAAAGATTCACCCCTCCACTTT. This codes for CASSKDSPLHF.

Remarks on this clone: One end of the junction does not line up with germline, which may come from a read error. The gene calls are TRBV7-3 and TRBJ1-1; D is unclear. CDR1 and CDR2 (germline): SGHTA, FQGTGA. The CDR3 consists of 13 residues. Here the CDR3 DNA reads TGTGCCAGCAGCCTAACGATCTACACTGAAGCTTTCTTT. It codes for CASSLTIYTEAFF.

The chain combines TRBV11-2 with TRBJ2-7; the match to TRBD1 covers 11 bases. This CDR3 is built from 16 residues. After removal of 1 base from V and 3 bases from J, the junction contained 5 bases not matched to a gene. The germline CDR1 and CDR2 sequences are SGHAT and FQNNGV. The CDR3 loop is CASSLAGQGEGYEQYF. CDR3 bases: TGTGCCAGCAGCTTAGCGGGACAGGGGGAAGGCTACGAGCAGTACTTC.

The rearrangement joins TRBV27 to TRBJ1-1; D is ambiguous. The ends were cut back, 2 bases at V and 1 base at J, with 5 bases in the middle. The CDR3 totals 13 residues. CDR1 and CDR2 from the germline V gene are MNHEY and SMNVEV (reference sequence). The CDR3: CASSLGPNTEAFF. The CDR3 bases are TGTGCCAGCAGTTTAGGGCCGAACACTGAAGCTTTCTTT.

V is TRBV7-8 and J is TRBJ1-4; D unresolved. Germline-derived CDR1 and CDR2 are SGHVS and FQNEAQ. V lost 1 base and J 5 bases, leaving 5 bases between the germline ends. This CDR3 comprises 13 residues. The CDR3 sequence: CASSLGRNEKLFF. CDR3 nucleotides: TGTGCCAGCAGCTTAGGCAGGAATGAAAAACTGTTTTTT.

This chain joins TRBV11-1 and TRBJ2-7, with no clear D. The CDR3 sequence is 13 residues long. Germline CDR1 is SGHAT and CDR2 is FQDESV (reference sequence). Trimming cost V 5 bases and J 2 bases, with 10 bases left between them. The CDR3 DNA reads TGTGCCAGCAGCCGAGCCCCCCCCTACGAGCAGTACTTC. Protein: CASSRAPPYEQYF.

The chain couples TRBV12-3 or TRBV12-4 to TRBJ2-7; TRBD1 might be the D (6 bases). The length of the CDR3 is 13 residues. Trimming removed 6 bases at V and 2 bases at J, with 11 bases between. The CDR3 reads CASSRGQTYEQYF. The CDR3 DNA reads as TGTGCCAGCAGCAGAGGACAGACCTACGAGCAGTACTTC.

CDR3: CASIGLFSGANVLTF. In nucleotides, the CDR3 is TGTGCCAGCATCGGACTTTTCTCTGGGGCCAACGTCCTGACTTTC. The chain uses TRBV2 and TRBJ2-6; the D gene is possibly TRBD2 (5 bases). This CDR3 has 15 amino acids. The ends were cut back, 7 bases at V and 0 bases at J, with 10 bases in the middle. Germline loops: CDR1 SNHLY, CDR2 FYNNEI.

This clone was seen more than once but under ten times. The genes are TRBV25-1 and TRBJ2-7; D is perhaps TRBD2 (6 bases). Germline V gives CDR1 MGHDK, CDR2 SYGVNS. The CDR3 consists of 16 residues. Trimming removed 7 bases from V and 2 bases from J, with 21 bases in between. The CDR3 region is CASTGNGGSTAYEQYF. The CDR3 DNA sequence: TGTGCCAGCACCGGGAACGGGGGATCTACCGCCTACGAGCAGTACTTC.

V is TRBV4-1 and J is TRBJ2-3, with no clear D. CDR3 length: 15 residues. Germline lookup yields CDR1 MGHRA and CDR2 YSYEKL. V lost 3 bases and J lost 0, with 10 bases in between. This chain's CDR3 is CASSHPAKSTDTQYF. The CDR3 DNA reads TGCGCCAGCAGCCATCCGGCCAAAAGCACAGATACGCAGTATTTT.

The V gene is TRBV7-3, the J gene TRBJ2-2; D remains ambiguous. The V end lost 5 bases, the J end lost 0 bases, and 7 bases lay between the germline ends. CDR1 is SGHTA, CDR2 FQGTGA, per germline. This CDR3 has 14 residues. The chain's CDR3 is CASSPSSNTGELFF. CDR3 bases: TGTGCCAGCAGCCCCTCATCGAACACCGGGGAGCTGTTTTTT.

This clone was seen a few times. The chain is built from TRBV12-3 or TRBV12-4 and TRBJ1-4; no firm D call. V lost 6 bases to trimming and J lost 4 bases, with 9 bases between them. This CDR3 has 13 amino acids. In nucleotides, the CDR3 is TGTGCCAGCAGCCCAGTGAGTAATGAAAAACTGTTTTTT. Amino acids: CASSPVSNEKLFF.

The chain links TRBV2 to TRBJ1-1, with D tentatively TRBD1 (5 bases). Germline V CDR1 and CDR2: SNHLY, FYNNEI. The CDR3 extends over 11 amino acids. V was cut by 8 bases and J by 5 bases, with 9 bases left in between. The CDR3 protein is CASCRGTEAFF. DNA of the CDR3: TGTGCCAGCTGTCGGGGGACTGAAGCTTTCTTT.

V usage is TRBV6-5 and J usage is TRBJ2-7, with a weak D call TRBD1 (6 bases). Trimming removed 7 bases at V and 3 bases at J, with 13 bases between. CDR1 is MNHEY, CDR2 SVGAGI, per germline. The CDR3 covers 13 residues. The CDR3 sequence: CASTGTWDYEQYF. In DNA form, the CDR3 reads TGTGCCAGCACCGGGACATGGGACTACGAGCAGTACTTC.

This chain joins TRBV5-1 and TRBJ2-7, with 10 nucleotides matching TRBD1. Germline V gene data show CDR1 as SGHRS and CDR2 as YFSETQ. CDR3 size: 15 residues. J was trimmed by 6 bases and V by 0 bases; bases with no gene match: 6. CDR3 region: CASSLGQGATPEQYF. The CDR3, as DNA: TGCGCCAGCAGCTTGGGACAGGGGGCGACCCCCGAGCAGTACTTC. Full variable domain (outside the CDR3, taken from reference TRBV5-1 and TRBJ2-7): KAGVTQTPRYLIKTRGQQVTLSCSPISGHRSVSWYQQTPGQGLQFLFEYFSETQRNKGNFPGRFSGRQFSNSRSEMNVSTLELGDSALYLCASSLGQGATPEQYFGPGTRLTVT.

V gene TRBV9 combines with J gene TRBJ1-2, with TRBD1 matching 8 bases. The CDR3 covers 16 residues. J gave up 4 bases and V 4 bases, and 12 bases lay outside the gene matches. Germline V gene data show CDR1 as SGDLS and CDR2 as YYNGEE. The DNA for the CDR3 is TGTGCCAGCAGCCAGACGGGACAGGTGGCTATCTATGGCTACACCTTC. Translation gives CASSQTGQVAIYGYTF.

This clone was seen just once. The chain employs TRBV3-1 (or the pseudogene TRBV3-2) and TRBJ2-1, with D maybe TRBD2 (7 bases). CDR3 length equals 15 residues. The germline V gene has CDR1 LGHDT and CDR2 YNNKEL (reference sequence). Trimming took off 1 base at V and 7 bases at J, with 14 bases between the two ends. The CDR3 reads CASSQGAGARNEQFF. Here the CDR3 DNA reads TGTGCCAGCAGCCAAGGCGCGGGGGCAAGGAATGAGCAGTTCTTC.

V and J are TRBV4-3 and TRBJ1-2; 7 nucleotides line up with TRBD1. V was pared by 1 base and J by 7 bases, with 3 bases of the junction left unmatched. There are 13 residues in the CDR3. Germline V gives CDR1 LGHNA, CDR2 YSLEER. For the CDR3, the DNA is TGCGCCAGCAGCCAAGCAGGGACAGTTGGCTACACCTTC. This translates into CASSQAGTVGYTF.

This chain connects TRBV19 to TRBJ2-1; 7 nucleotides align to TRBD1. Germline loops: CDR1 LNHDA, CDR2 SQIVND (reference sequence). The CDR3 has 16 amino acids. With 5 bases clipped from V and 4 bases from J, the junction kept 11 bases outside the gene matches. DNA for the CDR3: TGTGCCAGTAGTCTGACACGGACAGGCTTATACAATGAGCAGTTCTTC. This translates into CASSLTRTGLYNEQFF.

This CDR3 reads CASSQSASRYNEQFF. The CDR3 DNA sequence: TGTGCCAGCAGCCAATCGGCTAGCCGATACAATGAGCAGTTCTTC. V usage is TRBV3-1 (or the pseudogene TRBV3-2) and J usage is TRBJ2-1; tentatively, D is TRBD2 (5 bases). In germline, CDR1 is LGHDT, CDR2 YNNKEL (reference sequence). The CDR3 spans 15 residues. V was cut by 2 bases and J by 4 bases, with 12 bases left in between.

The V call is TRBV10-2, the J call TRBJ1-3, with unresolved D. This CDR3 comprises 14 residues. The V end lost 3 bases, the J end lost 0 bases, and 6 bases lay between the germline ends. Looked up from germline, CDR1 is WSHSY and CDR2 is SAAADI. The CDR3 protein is CASSDFFSGNTIYF. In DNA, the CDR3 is TGCGCCAGCAGTGACTTCTTCTCTGGAAACACCATATATTTT.

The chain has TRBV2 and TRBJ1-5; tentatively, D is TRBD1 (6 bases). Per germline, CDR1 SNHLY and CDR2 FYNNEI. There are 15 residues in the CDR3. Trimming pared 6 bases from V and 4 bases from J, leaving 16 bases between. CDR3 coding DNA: TGTGCCAGCAGAGAAACCGACAGGCGAAATCAGCCCCAGCATTTT. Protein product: CASRETDRRNQPQHF.

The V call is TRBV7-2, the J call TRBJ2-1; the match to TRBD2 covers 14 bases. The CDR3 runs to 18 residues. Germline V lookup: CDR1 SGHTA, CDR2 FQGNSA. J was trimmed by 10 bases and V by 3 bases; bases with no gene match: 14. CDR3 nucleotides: TGTGCCAGCAGCTTCGGACATAGACTAGCGGGAGGGGGGGCGGAGCAGTTCTTC. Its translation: CASSFGHRLAGGGAEQFF.

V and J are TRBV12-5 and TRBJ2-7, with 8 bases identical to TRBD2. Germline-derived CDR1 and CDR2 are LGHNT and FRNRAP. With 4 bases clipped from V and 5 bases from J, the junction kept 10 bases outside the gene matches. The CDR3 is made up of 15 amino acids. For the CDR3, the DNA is TGTGCTAGTGGTTCTTTCATCGGGGGGGCCGACGAGCAGTACTTC. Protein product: CASGSFIGGADEQYF. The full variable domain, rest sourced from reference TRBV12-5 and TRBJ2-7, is DARVTQTPRHKVTEMGQEVTMRCQPILGHNTVFWYRQTMMQGLELLAYFRNRAPLDDSGMPKDRFSAEMPDATLATLKIQPSEPRDSAVYFCASGSFIGGADEQYFGPGTRLTVT.

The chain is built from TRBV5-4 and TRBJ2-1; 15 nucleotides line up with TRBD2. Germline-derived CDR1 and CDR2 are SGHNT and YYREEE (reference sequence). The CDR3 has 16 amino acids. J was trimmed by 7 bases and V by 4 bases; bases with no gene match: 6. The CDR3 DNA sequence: TGTGCCAGCAGCCCTAGGACTAGCGGGGGGGCTAATGAGCAGTTCTTC. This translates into CASSPRTSGGANEQFF.

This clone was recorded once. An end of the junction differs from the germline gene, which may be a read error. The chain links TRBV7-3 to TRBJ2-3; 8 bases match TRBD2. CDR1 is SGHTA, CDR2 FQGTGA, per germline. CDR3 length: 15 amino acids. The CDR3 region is CASSLTGRGLDTQYF. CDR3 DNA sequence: TGTGCCAGCAGCCTAACCGGGAGGGGGTTAGATACGCAGTATTTT.

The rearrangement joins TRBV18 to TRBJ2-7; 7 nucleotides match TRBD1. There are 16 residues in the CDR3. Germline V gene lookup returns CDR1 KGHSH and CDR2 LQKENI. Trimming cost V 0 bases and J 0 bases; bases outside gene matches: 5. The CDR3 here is CASSPPGTAYSYEQYF. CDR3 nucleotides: TGTGCCAGCTCACCACCCGGGACAGCGTACTCCTACGAGCAGTACTTC. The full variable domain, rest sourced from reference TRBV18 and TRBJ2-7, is NAGVMQNPRHLVRRRGQEARLRCSPMKGHSHVYWYRQLPEEGLKFMVYLQKENIIDESGMPKERFSAEFPKEGPSILRIQQVVRGDSAAYFCASSPPGTAYSYEQYFGPGTRLTVT.

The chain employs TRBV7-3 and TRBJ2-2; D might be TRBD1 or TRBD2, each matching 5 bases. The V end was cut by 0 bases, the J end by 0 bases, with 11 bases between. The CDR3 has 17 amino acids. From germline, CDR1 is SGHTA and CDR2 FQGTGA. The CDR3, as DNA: TGTGCCAGCAGCTTAACTCCCGGGACGGCGAACACCGGGGAGCTGTTTTTT. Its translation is CASSLTPGTANTGELFF.

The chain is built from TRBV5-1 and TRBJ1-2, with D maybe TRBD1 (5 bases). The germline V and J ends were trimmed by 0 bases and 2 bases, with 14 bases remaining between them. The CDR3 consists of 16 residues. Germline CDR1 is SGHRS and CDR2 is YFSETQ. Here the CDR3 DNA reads TGCGCCAGCAGCTTGGAGGGCAGGGTGTGGAACTATGGCTACACCTTC. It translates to CASSLEGRVWNYGYTF.

CDR3 in amino acids: CASSESGRAPEQFF. The CDR3 nucleotides are TGTGCCAGCAGTGAGAGCGGGAGGGCCCCTGAGCAGTTCTTC. V and J are TRBV2 and TRBJ2-1; 10 bases fit TRBD2. CDR1 and CDR2 from the germline V gene are SNHLY and FYNNEI. V shed 3 bases and J 9 bases; nucleotides not matched to a gene: 5. The CDR3 is 14 amino acids.